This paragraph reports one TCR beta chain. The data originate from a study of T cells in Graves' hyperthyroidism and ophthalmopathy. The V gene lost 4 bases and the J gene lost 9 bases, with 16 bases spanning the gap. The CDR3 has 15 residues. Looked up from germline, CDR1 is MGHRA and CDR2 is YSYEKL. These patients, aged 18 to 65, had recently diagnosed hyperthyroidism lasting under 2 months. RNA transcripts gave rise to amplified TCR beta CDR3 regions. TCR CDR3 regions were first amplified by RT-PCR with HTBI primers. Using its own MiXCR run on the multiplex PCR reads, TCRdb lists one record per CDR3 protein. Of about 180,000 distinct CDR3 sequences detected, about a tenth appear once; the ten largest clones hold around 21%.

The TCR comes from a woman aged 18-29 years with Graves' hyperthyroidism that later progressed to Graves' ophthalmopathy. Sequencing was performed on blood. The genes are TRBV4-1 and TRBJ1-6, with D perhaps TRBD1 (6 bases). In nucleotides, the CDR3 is TGCGCCAGCAGCCGGACGCCAGGGGAGTCTTCACCCCTCCACTTT. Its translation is CASSRTPGESSPLHF.